Below, 9 T cell receptor beta chains from the same sample are listed, as sequenced in a study of sequential checkpoint blockade in melanoma. Specified treatment: randomized to nivolumab then ipilimumab (arm A) or the reverse (arm B). TCRdb's copy holds only in-frame clones and misses some; the assay was immunoSEQ multiplex PCR. The sample comprises about 13,000 clones, roughly 82% of which are singletons, and under 35% rests with the top ten. The material was CD8+ T cells sorted from blood (inferred from file names), obtained from a patient given nivolumab and ipilimumab in sequence. Receptors were obtained from a human donor with melanoma.

The chain joins TRBV5-4 to TRBJ2-3; tentatively, D is TRBD1 (5 bases). V lost 3 bases and J 5 bases, leaving 7 bases between the germline ends. The germline V gene has CDR1 SGHNT and CDR2 YYREEE (reference sequence). The CDR3 runs 12 residues. The CDR3: CASSSDRDTQYF. CDR3 coding DNA: TGTGCCAGCAGCTCCGACAGAGATACGCAGTATTTT.

This chain connects TRBV27 to TRBJ1-2; 10 nucleotides agree with TRBD1. This CDR3 has 17 residues. Germline loops: CDR1 MNHEY, CDR2 SMNVEV (reference sequence). J gave up 5 bases and V 6 bases, and 15 bases lay outside the gene matches. CDR3 DNA: TGTGCCAGCAGAAACAACTCACCGGGACAGGGGCCATATGGCTACACCTTC. Translating gives CASRNNSPGQGPYGYTF.

This clone was detected a few times. The chain combines TRBV9 with TRBJ2-1; D might be TRBD2 (6 bases). Germline lookup yields CDR1 SGDLS and CDR2 YYNGEE. The CDR3 length is 16 residues. V shed 3 bases and J shed 3 bases, with 16 bases lying between them. The CDR3 loop is CASSGRSGTDYNEQFF. The CDR3 region has the DNA TGTGCCAGCAGCGGCCGTAGCGGCACTGACTACAATGAGCAGTTCTTC.

The chain uses TRBV14 and TRBJ2-5, with 8 bases lining up with TRBD1. Germline V gives CDR1 SGHDN, CDR2 FVKESK. The V gene end was trimmed by 0 bases and the J gene end by 6 bases; junction bases not matched to a gene: 12. The CDR3 is 17 residues long. Here the CDR3 DNA reads TGTGCCAGCAGCCAAGATAGGCAGGGGGCCTTCAGGAAGACCCAGTACTTC. Protein sequence: CASSQDRQGAFRKTQYF.

The V and J genes are TRBV5-8 and TRBJ2-1, with no clear D. Looked up from germline, CDR1 is SGHTS and CDR2 is YDEGEE. Trimming removed 0 bases at V and 8 bases at J, with 18 bases between. The CDR3 runs 16 residues. The CDR3 loop reads CASSLGATPLNDEQFF. The CDR3 bases are TGTGCCAGCAGCTTGGGGGCAACCCCATTAAACGATGAGCAGTTCTTC.

CDR3 in DNA: TGTGCCAGCAGCTTACAGGGGGCACGGGGCAATGAGCAGTTCTTC. This sequence encodes CASSLQGARGNEQFF. V gene TRBV7-7 combines with J gene TRBJ2-1; 8 bases match TRBD1. With 2 bases clipped from V and 6 bases from J, the junction kept 6 bases outside the gene matches. CDR1 SSHAT and CDR2 FNYEAQ come from the germline V gene (reference sequence). This CDR3 is built from 15 residues.

The J gene is TRBJ1-2, the V gene TRBV11-2, with 7 positions matching TRBD1. The germline V gene has CDR1 SGHAT and CDR2 FQNNGV. V dropped 4 bases and J dropped 7; count of bases not matched to a gene: 12. The CDR3 runs 15 residues. The CDR3 DNA reads TGTGCCAGCAGCTCCCACAAAACAGGGGACCCTGGCTACACCTTC. Its protein product is CASSSHKTGDPGYTF. Full variable domain (rest looked up from reference TRBV11-2 and TRBJ1-2): EAGVAQSPRYKIIEKRQSVAFWCNPISGHATLYWYQQILGQGPKLLIQFQNNGVVDDSQLPKDRFSAERLKGVDSTLKIQPAKLEDSAVYLCASSSHKTGDPGYTFGSGTRLTVV.

The count of this clone is one. J is TRBJ1-2 and V is TRBV29-1; 10 positions agree with TRBD1. CDR1 SQVTM and CDR2 ANQGSEA come from the germline V gene. This CDR3 is built from 13 residues. J was trimmed by 2 bases and V by 6 bases; bases with no gene match: 3. DNA for the CDR3: TGCAGCGTCGACAGGGGGCGGAACTATGGCTACACCTTC. Translating gives CSVDRGRNYGYTF.

The J gene is TRBJ2-4, the V gene TRBV2; D is uncertain. Germline V gene lookup returns CDR1 SNHLY and CDR2 FYNNEI. CDR3 size: 12 residues. Between the trimmed V and J ends, which lost 4 bases and 7 bases, there was a span of 8 bases. The CDR3 is CASSGRRNIQYF. The CDR3 bases are TGTGCCAGCAGTGGTCGGCGGAACATTCAGTACTTC.